This note documents a single TCR beta chain sequence. It lacks a known antigen. Base qualities are not at hand, and no much larger clone is one base apart. Receptor libraries were prepared by the immunoSEQ multiplex PCR assay. TCRdb mirrors the immuneACCESS table, restricted to in-frame sequences. Some clones are absent from its copies; in checked studies, under half trace to an unresolved V gene, and the reason for the others is unknown. The sample table records 55,000 to 70,000 clones; about 90% of these occur just once. The ten largest clones represent approximately 1.5% of the sample. The data were taken from a study of T cell changes during pregnancy in multiple sclerosis (dated by TCRdb to about 2019). At the level of the whole study: Changes in the T cell repertoire over the course of pregnancy were examined in this study in women with multiple sclerosis.

Its CDR3 holds 17 amino acids, cysteine through phenylalanine. Of the read, only the CDR3 DNA is kept; its 51 bases are in frame from base 1. Per the germline V gene, SGHRS is the CDR1 and YFSETQ is the CDR2. For this chain, trimming is 0 bases at the V end and 0 bases at the J end, and the number of junction bases without a gene match is 8. This sequence originates from a female donor in good health, enrolled as a control in a pregnancy study. The specimen was peripheral blood, collected in the third trimester of pregnancy. This sequence uses TRBV5-1 and TRBJ1-2, with 7 bases in between that match TRBD1. For the CDR3, the sequence is CASSLDAAQGANYGYTF. The sequenced DNA is TGCGCCAGCAGCTTGGACGCAGCTCAGGGGGCTAACTATGGCTACACCTTC.